This TCR beta chain came from a study of T cell repertoires in cytomegalovirus infection. Overall study context: Matching HLA type and CMV infection were both indicated by public TCR beta signatures. Whole-study findings and limits: Totalled public TCR beta family frequency picked out people who carried CMV plus the relevant HLA. The response measured ex vivo was dominated by TCR beta clonotypes (HLA-C-restricted and CMV-specific).

This clonotype showed up just a few times. Its target is not known. TCRdb re-called the reads with MiXCR, one entry per CDR3 protein. The sample has about 530,000 distinct CDR3 sequences, around 27% seen once; the top ten hold about 13%. Germline CDR1 DFQATT, CDR2 SNEGSKA (reference sequence). With 5 bases clipped from V and 0 bases from J, the junction kept 7 bases outside the gene matches. This CDR3 has 17 residues. The receptor comes from a human donor in good health (CMV status not recorded). Some clones in this sample may be carry-over from other donors' samples. The sample was PBMCs. The V call is TRBV20-1, the J call TRBJ2-6; 10 bases agree with TRBD1. The CDR3 DNA reads TGCAGTGCTCCAGGGACAGGGGCAAACTCTGGGGCCAACGTCCTGACTTTC. It specifies CSAPGTGANSGANVLTF.